This passage covers 15 T cell receptor beta chains from one sample sequenced in a study of blood T cell repertoires in COVID-19. The data were produced by immunoSEQ multiplex PCR, yet TCRdb's version contains in-frame clones alone and is incomplete. The sample holds nearly 95,000 clones, 70% to 80% seen once. Sample: peripheral blood. Receptor source: a human donor in a cohort sampled during active COVID-19.

The chain recombines TRBV3-1 (or the pseudogene TRBV3-2) with TRBJ2-7, with D possibly TRBD1 on 6 matching bases. The CDR3 contains 14 residues. Trimming left V 4 bases short and J 1 base short, with 11 bases between. The germline V gene encodes CDR1 LGHDT and CDR2 YNNKEL (reference sequence). The CDR3 protein is CASSPDSQSYEQYF. Here the CDR3 DNA reads TGTGCCAGCAGCCCGGACAGTCAATCCTACGAGCAGTACTTC.

CDR3 in DNA: TGCGCCAGCAGCGAACAGGGACAGGTCTTATACTTC. This codes for CASSEQGQVLYF. This chain uses TRBV5-1 with TRBJ2-7; 8 nucleotides line up with TRBD1. Germline-derived CDR1 and CDR2 are SGHRS and YFSETQ. With V trimmed by 4 bases and J by 13 bases, 10 bases remained unmatched. This CDR3 region has 12 residues.

This clone was counted between two and nine times. The V call is TRBV6-6, the J call TRBJ2-2; D unclear. The germline V gene encodes CDR1 MNHNY and CDR2 SVGAGI (reference sequence). The V end was cut by 7 bases, the J end by 4 bases, with 4 bases between. This CDR3 has 11 amino acids. CDR3 DNA sequence: TGTGCCAGCACCTTCACCGGGGAGCTGTTTTTT. Translated, it gives CASTFTGELFF.

The chain combines TRBV9 with TRBJ1-1, with 11 positions matching TRBD1. CDR1 and CDR2 from the germline V gene are SGDLS and YYNGEE. The CDR3 runs 14 residues. J lost 3 bases, V lost 6 bases, and 4 bases had no gene match. The CDR3: CASTRTGGDTEAFF. DNA for the CDR3: TGTGCCAGCACCCGGACAGGGGGCGACACTGAAGCTTTCTTT.

The genes are TRBV7-5 and TRBJ2-1; the table's D call, TRBD1, was not checked against the DNA. TRBV7-5 constitutes a pseudogene. The CDR3 contains 15 residues. CDR3 nucleotides: TGTGCCAGAAGTTCCGGGACAGGGGTTTACAATGAGCAGTTCTTC. Translated, it gives CARSSGTGVYNEQFF.

The chain carries TRBV19 and TRBJ1-2; no clear D gene. V lost 7 bases and J lost 4, with 10 bases in between. Germline values: CDR1 LNHDA, CDR2 SQIVND (reference sequence). This CDR3 region has 12 residues. The CDR3 bases are TGTGCCAGTAATGGACTGGCCTATGGCTACACCTTC. This translates into CASNGLAYGYTF.

The chain couples TRBV28 to TRBJ2-7; TRBD1 matches at 7 bases. The germline CDR1 and CDR2 sequences are MDHEN and SYDVKM. The CDR3 length is 16 residues. The junction had 12 bases not matched to a gene; V was cut back by 6 bases and J by 1 base. The CDR3 DNA is TGTGCCAGCAGCAACGACGACAGGGTCCCTTCCTACGAGCAGTACTTC. Translating it yields CASSNDDRVPSYEQYF.

V is TRBV5-1 and J is TRBJ2-3; D may be TRBD2 (5 bases). The CDR3 loop spans 16 amino acids. Trimming removed 0 bases from V and 4 bases from J, with 15 bases in between. CDR1 and CDR2 (germline): SGHRS, YFSETQ. CDR3 in DNA: TGCGCCAGCAGCTTGGGAGGGCTAGGGCATGCAGATACGCAGTATTTT. It specifies CASSLGGLGHADTQYF.

This sequence joins TRBV18 and TRBJ2-1; a possible D gene is TRBD1 (7 bases). Germline V lookup: CDR1 KGHSH, CDR2 LQKENI. The CDR3 has 15 amino acids. The V gene lost 5 bases and the J gene lost 5 bases, with 16 bases spanning the gap. The CDR3 region has the DNA TGTGCCAGCTCATCTTTGACAGGGACTGACAATGAGCAGTTCTTC. Translation gives CASSSLTGTDNEQFF.

The chain couples TRBV2 to TRBJ2-5; perhaps TRBD1 as D (6 bases). Trimming removed 3 bases at V and 1 base at J, with 9 bases between. The germline CDR1 and CDR2 sequences are SNHLY and FYNNEI. The CDR3 runs 14 residues. CDR3 DNA sequence: TGTGCCAGCAGTGAGCGACAGGCCCAAGAGACCCAGTACTTC. It codes for CASSERQAQETQYF.

In this sample, this clone turned up a few times. This chain connects TRBV5-5 to TRBJ2-2; the match to TRBD2 covers 11 bases. J gave up 4 bases and V 0 bases, and 5 bases lay outside the gene matches. Germline CDR1 reads SGHKS; CDR2 reads YYEKEE (reference sequence). The CDR3 loop spans 17 amino acids. The CDR3 region has the DNA TGTGCCAGCAGCTTGGTTAGCGGACTAGCGGGCACCGGGGAGCTGTTTTTT. Amino acid sequence: CASSLVSGLAGTGELFF.

The chain carries TRBV9 and TRBJ2-5; weak D call: TRBD2 (5 bases). V was shortened by 0 bases and J by 4 bases, with 13 bases between the two germline ends. The CDR3 runs to 15 residues. CDR1 and CDR2 (germline): SGDLS, YYNGEE. This chain's CDR3 is CASSVALASRETQYF. The CDR3 bases are TGTGCCAGCAGCGTAGCCTTGGCTAGCCGAGAGACCCAGTACTTC.

The sample holds a few counts of this clone. The chain joins TRBV5-4 to TRBJ1-1; D perhaps matches TRBD1 (6 bases). The CDR3 loop spans 13 amino acids. With 2 bases removed from V and 8 bases from J, the gap between germline ends came to 13 bases. Germline V gene data show CDR1 as SGHNT and CDR2 as YYREEE (reference sequence). The CDR3 reads CASSFGQGIEAFF. CDR3 nucleotide sequence: TGTGCCAGCAGCTTCGGGCAGGGGATAGAAGCTTTCTTT.

Remarks on this clone: Germline is not matched at one junction end, which may reflect a read error. This sequence joins TRBV5-4 and TRBJ2-1; 12 bases are shared with TRBD1. This CDR3 has 17 amino acids. CDR1 and CDR2 from the germline V gene are SGHNT and YYREEE (reference sequence). The chain's CDR3 is CASSLGRSGTGGSEQFF. The CDR3 coding sequence is TGTGCCAGCAGTTTGGGGAGATCCGGGACAGGGGGCAGCGAGCAGTTCTTC.

The J gene is TRBJ2-1, the V gene TRBV5-4; no clear D. The CDR3 contains 16 residues. Trimming stripped 4 bases from V and 0 bases from J, with 14 bases between. Germline V lookup: CDR1 SGHNT, CDR2 YYREEE (reference sequence). CDR3 residues: CASSNRPASSYNEQFF. CDR3 DNA: TGTGCCAGCAGCAACAGACCGGCGAGCTCCTACAATGAGCAGTTCTTC.